A single sample gave rise to the 10 T cell receptor beta chains below, sequenced in a study of glioma-infiltrating T cells after dendritic cell vaccination. The method was immunoSEQ multiplex PCR; TCRdb's version includes in-frame clones alone and lacks a portion of them. The sample lists roughly 87,000 clones, roughly 87% occurring once. Time point meaning: after dendritic cell vaccination, including at tumor progression/relapse. The material sequenced was blood, taken after dendritic cell vaccination. All receptors derive from a human donor with glioblastoma.

This CDR3 reads CASSLGSGARYTQYF. In DNA, the CDR3 is TGTGCCAGCAGCTTGGGTAGCGGGGCTCGTTATACGCAGTATTTT. V usage is TRBV5-6 and J usage is TRBJ2-3, with TRBD2 identical over 8 bases. The CDR3 spans 15 residues. Unmatched junction bases numbered 7, after V lost 0 bases and J lost 7 bases. Germline V lookup: CDR1 SGHDT, CDR2 YYEEEE.

The chain employs TRBV6-5 and TRBJ2-3; TRBD1 matches 8 bases. Germline CDR1 and CDR2: MNHEY and SVGAGI. This CDR3 contains 15 residues. J gave up 0 bases and V 7 bases, and 6 bases lay outside the gene matches. CDR3 bases: TGTGCCAGCACCACTAACAGGGGGAGCACAGATACGCAGTATTTT. It translates to CASTTNRGSTDTQYF.

This clone turned up a few times. This chain connects TRBV9 to TRBJ2-5; 8 nucleotides match TRBD2. Germline assignment: CDR1 SGDLS and CDR2 YYNGEE. The V gene end was trimmed by 4 bases and the J gene end by 4 bases; junction bases not matched to a gene: 6. The CDR3 length is 14 residues. CDR3 in amino acids: CASSPQRGGETQYF. The CDR3 DNA reads TGTGCCAGCAGCCCCCAACGGGGGGGAGAGACCCAGTACTTC.

In DNA form, the CDR3 reads TGCGCCAGCAGCCAGACGGGATGGGAGCAGTTCTTC. Its protein is CASSQTGWEQFF. The rearrangement uses TRBV4-1 and TRBJ2-1, with D possibly TRBD2 on 5 matching bases. V was clipped by 3 bases and J by 10 bases, with 10 bases between them. This CDR3 contains 12 residues. Germline V gene sequence: CDR1 MGHRA, CDR2 YSYEKL.

This chain links TRBV19 with TRBJ1-2; possibly TRBD1 for D (6 bases). Per the germline V gene, CDR1 is LNHDA and CDR2 is SQIVND (reference sequence). Trimming removed 5 bases at V and 2 bases at J, with 12 bases between. There are 14 residues in the CDR3. As DNA, the CDR3 is TGTGCCAGTAGTTGGACAGTGTTGAACTATGGCTACACCTTC. Translated, it gives CASSWTVLNYGYTF. Looking up the rest from reference TRBV19 and TRBJ1-2 gives the full variable domain: DGGITQSPKYLFRKEGQNVTLSCEQNLNHDAMYWYRQDPGQGLRLIYYSQIVNDFQKGDIAEGYSVSREKKESFPLTVTSAQKNPTAFYLCASSWTVLNYGYTFGSGTRLTVV.

This chain uses TRBV19 with TRBJ1-4, with D possibly TRBD1 on 5 matching bases. In germline, CDR1 is LNHDA, CDR2 SQIVND (reference sequence). The CDR3 contains 15 residues. V lost 3 bases, J lost 5 bases, and 13 bases lay in between. CDR3 in amino acids: CASSMEGPDNEKLFF. The DNA of the CDR3 is TGTGCCAGTAGTATGGAGGGGCCTGACAATGAAAAACTGTTTTTT.

V and J are TRBV6-5 and TRBJ2-1; D might be TRBD1 (6 bases). V was trimmed by 0 bases and J by 9 bases, leaving 9 bases between them. Germline values: CDR1 MNHEY, CDR2 SVGAGI. There are 13 residues in the CDR3. This chain's CDR3 is CASSYSGGVEQFF. CDR3 nucleotides: TGTGCCAGCAGTTACTCAGGGGGAGTTGAGCAGTTCTTC.

The J gene is TRBJ1-6, the V gene TRBV4-1, with D tentatively TRBD1 (6 bases). Germline V CDR1 and CDR2: MGHRA, YSYEKL. Trimming stripped 4 bases from V and 10 bases from J, with 20 bases between. This CDR3 region has 16 residues. The CDR3 nucleotides are TGCGCCAGCAGCCCGTTTGCGGGGGGCCCTGAATCACCCCTCCACTTT. Translating gives CASSPFAGGPESPLHF.

The V call is TRBV4-2, the J call TRBJ1-2; 8 bases match TRBD1. The CDR3 totals 16 residues. J was trimmed by 7 bases and V by 0 bases; bases with no gene match: 10. Germline V CDR1 and CDR2: LGHNA, YNFKEQ. Here the CDR3 reads CASSQEAAGGSGGYTF. The CDR3 nucleotides read TGTGCCAGCAGCCAAGAAGCGGCAGGGGGCTCCGGTGGCTACACCTTC.

The chain combines TRBV6-1 with TRBJ1-6, with D perhaps TRBD1 (6 bases). Germline values: CDR1 MNHNS, CDR2 SASEGT. The CDR3 spans 15 residues. V was clipped by 6 bases and J by 8 bases, with 17 bases between them. CDR3 loop: CASSPQTGWHSPLHF. The DNA of the CDR3 is TGTGCCAGCAGCCCTCAGACAGGCTGGCATTCACCCCTCCACTTT.